This entry lists 20 T cell receptor beta chains sequenced from one sample in a study of cytomegalovirus exposure and HLA in healthy donors. PCR employed 60 Vbeta and 13 Jbeta primers. Measured with immunoSEQ multiplex PCR; TCRdb has only the in-frame clones, and not every one. This table has some 200,000 clones, roughly 80% appearing once. Sequencing input: PBMCs. Receptor source: a man aged 50-60 years in good health and CMV-seronegative.

The chain is built from TRBV27 and TRBJ1-1, with 7 bases that match TRBD1. This CDR3 has 15 amino acids. J lost 0 bases, V lost 5 bases, and 6 bases had no gene match. Germline V CDR1 and CDR2: MNHEY, SMNVEV (reference sequence). The CDR3 DNA is TGTGCCAGCAGTCCCAGGACAGGATTGAACACTGAAGCTTTCTTT. Its translation is CASSPRTGLNTEAFF.

The chain couples TRBV30 to TRBJ1-2; 7 nucleotides align to TRBD1. Germline CDR1 GTSNPN, CDR2 SVGIG (reference sequence). Trimming took 1 base from V and 2 from J; bases not matched to a gene: 16. CDR3 length: 18 amino acids. The CDR3 DNA reads TGTGCCTGGAGTGCCTCGACGGGGACAGCGCGGGGCAACTATGGCTACACCTTC. Translation: CAWSASTGTARGNYGYTF.

DNA of the CDR3: TGTGCCAGCAGCTTGACAGGGGAACAGCCCCAGCATTTT. It specifies CASSLTGEQPQHF. The gene calls are TRBV5-6 and TRBJ1-5; 7 bases match TRBD1. CDR1 is SGHDT, CDR2 YYEEEE, per germline. This CDR3 is 13 amino acids long. J lost 7 bases, V lost 1 base, and 2 bases had no gene match.

Only one count was recorded for this clone. This chain uses TRBV4-3 with TRBJ1-5; TRBD1 is a possible D gene (6 bases). The CDR3 consists of 14 residues. Germline CDR1 is LGHNA and CDR2 is YSLEER. V lost 4 bases and J lost 4, with 11 bases in between. CDR3 nucleotides: TGCGCCAGCAGCCCCCGACAGGTAAATCAGCCCCAGCATTTT. Its protein product is CASSPRQVNQPQHF.

The sample holds a few counts of this clone. This rearrangement joins TRBV5-6 to TRBJ2-5; no firm D call. The tail of the sequence fits TRBJ2-7 better, so the J call may be wrong. CDR1 is SGHDT, CDR2 YYEEEE, per germline. This CDR3 region has 12 residues. The chain's CDR3 is CASSFARAEQYF. The CDR3 DNA follows: TGTGCCAGCAGCTTCGCGCGCGCCGAGCAGTACTTC.

The chain combines TRBV6-1 with TRBJ1-1, with TRBD1 identical over 8 bases. The V gene's germline CDR1 is MNHNS and CDR2 SASEGT. V lost 6 bases, J lost 4 bases, and 10 bases stayed unmatched. The CDR3 spans 15 residues. The CDR3 DNA reads TGTGCCAGCAGCAGGGGCAGGGGGCGCGGCACTGAAGCTTTCTTT. It specifies CASSRGRGRGTEAFF.

This clone occurred a few times. This chain uses TRBV2 with TRBJ2-3; TRBD1 matches 7 bases. This CDR3 has 13 residues. V lost 10 bases to trimming and J lost 7 bases; unmatched junction nucleotides: 11. Germline CDR1 is SNHLY and CDR2 is FYNNEI. CDR3 coding DNA: TGTGCCACCACGGGCCAGGGGGTGAATACGCAGTATTTT. Translated, it gives CATTGQGVNTQYF.

This chain joins TRBV7-3 and TRBJ2-7; TRBD2 aligns across 9 bases. Germline values: CDR1 SGHTA, CDR2 FQGTGA. V was clipped by 2 bases and J by 3 bases; unmatched bases: 2. CDR3 size: 14 residues. The CDR3 DNA sequence: TGTGCCAGCAGCTTAGCGGGGGGGCTCTACGAGCAGTACTTC. Encoded protein: CASSLAGGLYEQYF.

The rearrangement uses TRBV2 and TRBJ2-2; D may be TRBD2 (5 bases). V was trimmed by 4 bases and J by 6 bases, leaving 9 bases between them. This CDR3 region has 13 residues. CDR1 and CDR2 from the germline V gene are SNHLY and FYNNEI. This chain's CDR3 is CASSVTRAGELFF. The CDR3 DNA follows: TGTGCCAGCAGTGTCACTAGGGCCGGGGAGCTGTTTTTT.

In its sample, this clone was seen once. V usage is TRBV6-5 and J usage is TRBJ1-1; TRBD1 is a possible D gene (5 bases). The CDR3 is 15 amino acids. Trimming removed 5 bases from V and 0 bases from J, with 13 bases in between. In germline, CDR1 is MNHEY, CDR2 SVGAGI. CDR3 region: CASSPQRGVNTEAFF. CDR3 in DNA: TGTGCCAGCAGTCCCCAGCGGGGGGTGAACACTGAAGCTTTCTTT.

The V gene is TRBV19, the J gene TRBJ2-1; a possible D gene is TRBD2 (5 bases). CDR3 length: 15 amino acids. Germline V gene sequence: CDR1 LNHDA, CDR2 SQIVND (reference sequence). Between the trimmed V and J ends, which lost 6 bases and 6 bases, there was a span of 18 bases. CDR3: CASRDSQRLLNEQFF. In DNA, the CDR3 is TGTGCCAGTAGGGATAGTCAGCGGTTACTCAATGAGCAGTTCTTC.

The chain combines TRBV13 with TRBJ1-5; 10 bases agree with TRBD1. The V gene's germline CDR1 is PRHDT and CDR2 FYEKMQ (reference sequence). The length of the CDR3 is 15 residues. Trimming took 5 bases from V and 5 from J; bases not matched to a gene: 6. The CDR3 DNA follows: TGTGCCAGCAGCAGACGAGACAGGGGGCATCAGCCCCAGCATTTT. This codes for CASSRRDRGHQPQHF.

J is TRBJ1-1 and V is TRBV18, with TRBD1 matching 8 bases. The J segment lost 4 bases and the V segment lost 1 base, leaving 5 bases of the junction unmatched. CDR1 and CDR2 (germline): KGHSH, LQKENI. This CDR3 is 15 amino acids long. CDR3 protein: CASSPHSGQGTEAFF. The CDR3 region has the DNA TGTGCCAGCTCACCACATTCAGGACAGGGCACTGAAGCTTTCTTT.

This chain joins TRBV4-1 and TRBJ2-7, with D hard to call. V dropped 4 bases and J dropped 2 bases, with 12 bases sitting between them. Germline loops: CDR1 MGHRA, CDR2 YSYEKL. The CDR3 has 14 amino acids. The CDR3 reads CASSLSRSAYEQYF. The CDR3, as DNA: TGCGCCAGCAGCCTCTCGCGGTCTGCCTACGAGCAGTACTTC.

The rearrangement links TRBV18 to TRBJ1-5; D remains ambiguous. In germline, CDR1 is KGHSH, CDR2 LQKENI. The ends were cut back, 6 bases at V and 6 bases at J, with 12 bases in the middle. This CDR3 region has 13 residues. CDR3 DNA: TGTGCCAGCTCCCCCGTCAGTGGTCAGCCCCAGCATTTT. Residues: CASSPVSGQPQHF. Using reference TRBV18 and TRBJ1-5 for the parts outside the CDR3, the full variable domain is NAGVMQNPRHLVRRRGQEARLRCSPMKGHSHVYWYRQLPEEGLKFMVYLQKENIIDESGMPKERFSAEFPKEGPSILRIQQVVRGDSAAYFCASSPVSGQPQHFGDGTRLSIL.

The chain employs TRBV12-5 and TRBJ2-3; D perhaps matches TRBD2 (7 bases). The V and J ends lost 5 bases and 5 bases respectively, with 11 bases between them. The CDR3 length is 13 residues. Germline V gene sequence: CDR1 LGHNT, CDR2 FRNRAP. The CDR3 nucleotides are TGTGCTAGTGGTCAAGGGGGGGGAGATACGCAGTATTTT. Its protein product is CASGQGGGDTQYF.

The chain carries TRBV5-5 and TRBJ1-1; D gene unclear. The CDR3 length is 14 residues. Germline CDR1 reads SGHKS; CDR2 reads YYEKEE (reference sequence). V shed 1 base and J shed 1 base, with 8 bases lying between them. DNA for the CDR3: TGTGCCAGCAGCTTGCAGGCGAGGAACACTGAAGCTTTCTTT. Protein sequence: CASSLQARNTEAFF.

The chain has TRBV5-4 and TRBJ1-1; D perhaps matches TRBD1 (5 bases). The V gene's germline CDR1 is SGHNT and CDR2 YYREEE (reference sequence). The CDR3 totals 16 residues. With 5 bases removed from V and 4 bases from J, the gap between germline ends came to 21 bases. The CDR3 here is CASRPRGAAGGTEAFF. CDR3 nucleotides: TGTGCCAGCAGACCCCGTGGTGCGGCCGGGGGCACTGAAGCTTTCTTT.

The gene calls are TRBV5-1 and TRBJ1-2, with TRBD1 as a possible D gene (6 bases). Deletions cut 2 bases from V and 4 bases from J, with 18 bases between. This CDR3 has 16 residues. Germline V gene sequence: CDR1 SGHRS, CDR2 YFSETQ. DNA of the CDR3: TGCGCCAGCAGCTTACGGACAGCAGGGGCAGCCTATGGCTACACCTTC. As protein: CASSLRTAGAAYGYTF.

The chain links TRBV5-1 to TRBJ2-3; a possible D gene is TRBD1 (5 bases). Germline loops: CDR1 SGHRS, CDR2 YFSETQ. Trimming removed 4 bases at V and 2 bases at J, with 8 bases between. CDR3 size: 13 residues. The CDR3, as DNA: TGCGCCAGCAGCCCGGACAACACAGATACGCAGTATTTT. As protein: CASSPDNTDTQYF.